This record covers a single T cell receptor (beta chain). Study processing details: Nucleated cell counts were estimated from reference gene primer amplification. Repertoires were generated with immunoSEQ multiplex PCR, while TCRdb's copy carries only in-frame clones and drops some. That table gives V, J and clone size, and the DNA gave D and trimming. The sample lists a few hundred thousand clones; roughly 86% were seen once. J lost 2 bases, V lost 3 bases, and 7 bases had no gene match. CDR3 length: 15 residues. Germline V gene sequence: CDR1 SGHRS, CDR2 YFSETQ. This entry is derived from a study of blood T cell repertoires in COVID-19.

The sequenced sample was peripheral blood. J is TRBJ2-7 and V is TRBV5-1; 8 nucleotides match TRBD1. The origin of this receptor is a man aged 55 to 70 with acute or convalescent COVID-19. CDR3 sequence (DNA): TGCGCCAGCAGCTCGTCGACAGGGGCCCCCTACGAGCAGTACTTC. Translating gives CASSSSTGAPYEQYF.